A single sample is the source of the 16 T cell receptor beta chains below, sequenced in a study of T cell responses to AZD1222 COVID-19 vaccine. Assay used: immunoSEQ multiplex PCR; TCRdb lists only in-frame clones, some missing. The sample consists of around 120,000 clones, roughly nine tenths of them appearing once. The source material was peripheral blood, sampled on day 0 of AZD1222 vaccination. Receptors originate from an adult in good health.

The chain uses TRBV5-6 and TRBJ2-5, with D perhaps TRBD1 (6 bases). CDR1 SGHDT and CDR2 YYEEEE come from the germline V gene. The CDR3 is 16 amino acids. V was trimmed by 4 bases and J by 0 bases, leaving 16 bases between them. The CDR3 coding sequence is TGTGCCAGCAGCCGCGTGACAGGACAGTACCAAGAGACCCAGTACTTC. Protein: CASSRVTGQYQETQYF.

This chain joins TRBV29-1 and TRBJ2-7, with TRBD2 as a possible D gene (6 bases). Trimming cost V 7 bases and J 6 bases, with 19 bases left between them. CDR1 and CDR2 from the germline V gene are SQVTM and ANQGSEA. This CDR3 contains 13 residues. CDR3 sequence (DNA): TGCAGCGCCCGGAGGGACGGGGCGGGCGAGCAGTACTTC. Translated: CSARRDGAGEQYF.

V is TRBV19 and J is TRBJ1-1; D perhaps matches TRBD1 (6 bases). There are 15 residues in the CDR3. Germline CDR1 and CDR2: LNHDA and SQIVND (reference sequence). V was pared by 3 bases and J by 3 bases, with 14 bases between. As DNA, the CDR3 is TGTGCCAGTAGTATGTCCAGGGGCGGGGACACTGAAGCTTTCTTT. Encoded protein: CASSMSRGGDTEAFF.

The chain employs TRBV5-5 and TRBJ1-2, with 8 bases that match TRBD1. Trimming removed 1 base from V and 8 bases from J; junction bases left unmatched: 7. This CDR3 has 14 amino acids. Germline V gene data show CDR1 as SGHKS and CDR2 as YYEKEE (reference sequence). CDR3: CASSLQGQGGGYTF. CDR3 nucleotides: TGTGCCAGCAGCTTGCAAGGACAGGGCGGAGGCTACACCTTC.

V gene TRBV7-3 combines with J gene TRBJ2-1; 8 nucleotides align to TRBD2. This CDR3 contains 15 residues. From germline, CDR1 is SGHTA and CDR2 FQGTGA. V trimming: 5 bases; J trimming: 7 bases; junction bases outside the gene matches: 10. The CDR3 protein is CASSKSAGVGNEQFF. Written as DNA, the CDR3 is TGTGCCAGCAGCAAGTCAGCGGGAGTAGGGAATGAGCAGTTCTTC.

The V and J genes are TRBV7-2 and TRBJ2-2; 15 bases are a match to TRBD2. The length of the CDR3 is 17 residues. Per germline, CDR1 SGHTA and CDR2 FQGNSA. V lost 3 bases to trimming and J lost 6 bases; unmatched junction nucleotides: 5. The CDR3 loop reads CASSFSGLAGGAGELFF. CDR3 DNA: TGTGCCAGCAGCTTCTCGGGACTAGCGGGAGGCGCCGGGGAGCTGTTTTTT.

This clone has a single count. V and J are TRBV7-3 and TRBJ1-1; D is uncertain. The CDR3 spans 14 residues. CDR1 and CDR2 (germline): SGHTA, FQGTGA. V gave up 2 bases and J gave up 1 base, with 8 bases separating them. Here the CDR3 DNA reads TGTGCCAGCAGCTTATACCACGAGAACACTGAAGCTTTCTTT. Amino acid sequence: CASSLYHENTEAFF.

The V call is TRBV5-4, the J call TRBJ1-4; D ambiguous. The germline V and J ends were trimmed by 4 bases and 0 bases, with 7 bases remaining between them. This CDR3 spans 14 amino acids. The V gene's germline CDR1 is SGHNT and CDR2 YYREEE (reference sequence). CDR3 amino acids: CASSHEATNEKLFF. The CDR3, as DNA: TGTGCCAGCAGCCACGAAGCAACTAATGAAAAACTGTTTTTT.

This sequence joins TRBV5-1 and TRBJ2-1; 8 bases fit TRBD2. Unmatched junction bases numbered 6, after V lost 4 bases and J lost 3 bases. In germline, CDR1 is SGHRS, CDR2 YFSETQ. The CDR3 extends over 15 amino acids. CDR3 sequence: CASSVSGIFYNEQFF. In DNA, the CDR3 is TGCGCCAGCAGCGTTAGCGGGATCTTCTACAATGAGCAGTTCTTC.

The chain couples TRBV7-2 to TRBJ2-2; D gene unclear. Trimming removed 8 bases from V and 0 bases from J, with 16 bases in between. This CDR3 contains 16 residues. Germline V CDR1 and CDR2: SGHTA, FQGNSA. CDR3 DNA sequence: TGTGCCAGCGGAGATAAAAGGACGGCGAACACCGGGGAGCTGTTTTTT. Translation: CASGDKRTANTGELFF.

The gene calls are TRBV3-1 (or the pseudogene TRBV3-2) and TRBJ2-1, with D possibly being TRBD2 (6 bases). The CDR3 spans 16 residues. The germline V and J ends were trimmed by 0 bases and 7 bases, with 16 bases remaining between them. The germline CDR1 and CDR2 sequences are LGHDT and YNNKEL (reference sequence). The CDR3 DNA reads as TGTGCCAGCAGCCAAGATCTGGGGCGGAGGGGAAATGAGCAGTTCTTC. This codes for CASSQDLGRRGNEQFF.

The rearrangement links TRBV11-2 to TRBJ2-7, with TRBD2 identical over 8 bases. CDR3 length: 16 amino acids. With 5 bases clipped from V and 3 bases from J, the junction kept 12 bases outside the gene matches. In germline, CDR1 is SGHAT, CDR2 FQNNGV. The CDR3 loop is CASSPLGGGHHYEQYF. The CDR3 nucleotides are TGTGCCAGCAGCCCTCTCGGGGGGGGACACCACTACGAGCAGTACTTC.

DNA for the CDR3: TGTGCCAGCAGTGTCGGGACAGAGAATTCACCCCTCCACTTT. Amino acid sequence: CASSVGTENSPLHF. The chain combines TRBV6-4 with TRBJ1-6; 7 bases fit TRBD1. The J segment lost 7 bases and the V segment lost 4 bases, leaving 4 bases of the junction unmatched. Germline CDR1 reads MRHNA; CDR2 reads SNTAGT. The CDR3 contains 14 residues.

The table lists this clone with a count of one. The chain carries TRBV6-2 or TRBV6-3 and TRBJ1-5; D is unclear. The CDR3 runs to 14 residues. From germline, CDR1 is MNHEY and CDR2 SVGEGT. Trimming took off 2 bases at V and 0 bases at J, with 5 bases between the two ends. CDR3 in amino acids: CASSYTNSNQPQHF. The CDR3 bases are TGTGCCAGCAGTTACACCAATAGCAATCAGCCCCAGCATTTT.

V is TRBV12-3 or TRBV12-4 and J is TRBJ1-2, with D possibly matching TRBD1 (5 bases). Trimming stripped 6 bases from V and 2 bases from J, with 10 bases between. The CDR3 contains 13 residues. As DNA, the CDR3 is TGTGCCAGCAGCCTGACAGAGAACTATGGCTACACCTTC. Translating it yields CASSLTENYGYTF.

Comments on this clone: Within the sample, other DNA sequences also encode this same CDR3. The chain is built from TRBV30 and TRBJ1-2; the D is unclear. The CDR3 spans 12 residues. Germline values: CDR1 GTSNPN, CDR2 SVGIG (reference sequence). Trimming removed 3 bases at V and 0 bases at J, with 5 bases between. The CDR3 DNA sequence: TGTGCCTGGAGCCCAACTAACTATGGCTACACCTTC. The encoded protein is CAWSPTNYGYTF.